The T cell receptor (beta chain) described here comes from a study of blood T cell repertoires in COVID-19. Study-level information: The cDNA or gDNA used as material had been derived from T cells, B-cell-depleted T cells, or PBMCs.

Notes on this clone: Sequence at one end of the junction differs from germline and may be a read error.

Some clones are missing from TCRdb's copy, which holds only in-frame ones; the method was immunoSEQ multiplex PCR. This table has 90,000 or so clones, more than 75% appearing once. CDR1 and CDR2 from the germline V gene are SGHKS and YYEKEE (reference sequence). The CDR3 sequence is 15 residues long. The material sequenced was peripheral blood. The V and J genes are TRBV5-5 and TRBJ2-2; 11 bases are shared with TRBD2. The clonotype originates from a human donor in a cohort sampled during active COVID-19. CDR3 loop: CASSLAPGLAVHRVF. The CDR3 bases are TGTGCCAGCAGCTTGGCCCCGGGACTAGCGGTACACCGGGTGTTT.